This entry describes one T cell receptor (beta chain). The data originate from a study of cytomegalovirus exposure and HLA in healthy donors. Data came from immunoSEQ multiplex PCR; TCRdb stores just in-frame clones and leaves some out. The sample records about 360,000 clones, roughly 89% being singletons. This CDR3 is 13 amino acids long. The V end lost 10 bases, the J end lost 5 bases, and 14 bases lay between the germline ends. The germline CDR1 and CDR2 sequences are MNHEY and SVGAGI. This clonotype originated in a woman aged 18-29 years in good health and CMV-seronegative. The J gene is TRBJ2-2, the V gene TRBV6-5, with D possibly matching TRBD2 (5 bases). The sample taken for sequencing was PBMCs. CDR3: CATKTRLTGELFF. Here the CDR3 DNA reads TGTGCCACCAAAACTAGATTAACCGGGGAGCTGTTTTTT.